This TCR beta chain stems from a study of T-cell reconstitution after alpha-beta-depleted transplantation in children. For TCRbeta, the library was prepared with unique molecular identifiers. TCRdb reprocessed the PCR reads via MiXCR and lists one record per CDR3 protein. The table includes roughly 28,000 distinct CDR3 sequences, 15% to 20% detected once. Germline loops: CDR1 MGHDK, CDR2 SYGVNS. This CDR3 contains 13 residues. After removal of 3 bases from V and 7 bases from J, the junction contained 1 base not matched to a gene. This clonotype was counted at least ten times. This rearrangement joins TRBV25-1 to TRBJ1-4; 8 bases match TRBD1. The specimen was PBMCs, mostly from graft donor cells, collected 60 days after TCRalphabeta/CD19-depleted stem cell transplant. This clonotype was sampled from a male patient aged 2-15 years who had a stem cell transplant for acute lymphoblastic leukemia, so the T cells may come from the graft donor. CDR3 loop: CASSEQGAEKLFF. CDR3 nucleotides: TGTGCCAGCAGTGAGCAGGGGGCTGAAAAACTGTTTTTT.